These 20 T cell receptor beta chains originate from one sample sequenced in a study of blood T cell repertoires in COVID-19. Using immunoSEQ multiplex PCR, the repertoire was profiled, and TCRdb retains in-frame clones only, with some absent. The table lists some 150,000 clones, roughly 80% of them singletons. The sequenced sample was peripheral blood. These receptors all come from a man of 80 years or more with acute or convalescent COVID-19.

V gene TRBV18 combines with J gene TRBJ1-2; D is possibly TRBD1 (5 bases). The CDR3 is made up of 15 amino acids. The V end was cut by 0 bases, the J end by 7 bases, with 15 bases between. The germline V gene encodes CDR1 KGHSH and CDR2 LQKENI. CDR3 protein: CASSPPSGRDGGYTF. DNA for the CDR3: TGTGCCAGCTCACCACCGTCAGGGCGGGATGGTGGCTACACCTTC.

The chain couples TRBV3-1 (or the pseudogene TRBV3-2) to TRBJ1-2; D perhaps matches TRBD1 (5 bases). V was cut by 4 bases and J by 4 bases, with 10 bases left in between. Germline-derived CDR1 and CDR2 are LGHDT and YNNKEL (reference sequence). The CDR3 extends over 13 amino acids. DNA for the CDR3: TGTGCCAGCAGCCGAACAGGCCCCTATGGCTACACCTTC. This sequence encodes CASSRTGPYGYTF.

The chain recombines TRBV5-5 with TRBJ2-6; D uncertain. Between the trimmed V and J ends, which lost 4 bases and 0 bases, there was a span of 11 bases. The germline CDR1 and CDR2 sequences are SGHKS and YYEKEE (reference sequence). This CDR3 spans 16 amino acids. In DNA form, the CDR3 reads TGTGCCAGCAGCCTCGACATCATCTCTGGGGCCAACGTCCTGACTTTC. Its translation is CASSLDIISGANVLTF.

This clone was seen a handful of times. This chain links TRBV4-1 with TRBJ2-1, with 8 bases fitting TRBD1. The germline V gene encodes CDR1 MGHRA and CDR2 YSYEKL. V lost 6 bases and J lost 7; bases outside the gene matches: 5. CDR3 length: 13 residues. CDR3 sequence: CASRSNRGNEQFF. The CDR3 nucleotides are TGCGCCAGCAGGTCTAACAGGGGGAATGAGCAGTTCTTC.

The chain recombines TRBV3-1 (or the pseudogene TRBV3-2) with TRBJ2-5; D ambiguous. Per the germline V gene, CDR1 is LGHDT and CDR2 is YNNKEL (reference sequence). V was cut by 0 bases and J by 5 bases, with 10 bases left in between. The CDR3 runs 14 residues. The CDR3 coding sequence is TGTGCCAGCAGCCAAGATCGGTCGCCGGAGACCCAGTACTTC. Translated: CASSQDRSPETQYF.

V usage is TRBV5-1 and J usage is TRBJ2-2; 7 positions match TRBD1. The V and J ends lost 3 bases and 6 bases, in that order; junction bases with no gene match: 5. The CDR3 covers 14 residues. Germline values: CDR1 SGHRS, CDR2 YFSETQ. The CDR3 region is CASSSGTEAGELFF. CDR3 nucleotides: TGCGCCAGCAGCTCGGGGACAGAGGCCGGGGAGCTGTTTTTT.

The chain has TRBV14 and TRBJ1-6; D gene unclear. Germline CDR1 reads SGHDN; CDR2 reads FVKESK. V was shortened by 3 bases and J by 2 bases, with 5 bases between the two germline ends. There are 14 residues in the CDR3. Written as DNA, the CDR3 is TGTGCCAGCAGCCACTCCCCCTATAATTCACCCCTCCACTTT. This translates into CASSHSPYNSPLHF.

The chain couples TRBV10-3 to TRBJ2-6, with a weak D call TRBD2 (5 bases). This CDR3 has 17 amino acids. With 3 bases removed from V and 1 base from J, the gap between germline ends came to 13 bases. The V gene's germline CDR1 is ENHRY and CDR2 SYGVKD. The CDR3 loop is CAISDSGPGSGANVLTF. The DNA for the CDR3 is TGTGCCATCAGTGATTCCGGCCCGGGGTCTGGGGCCAACGTCCTGACTTTC.

The chain combines TRBV14 with TRBJ2-2; D possibly corresponds to TRBD1 (5 bases). Germline V lookup: CDR1 SGHDN, CDR2 FVKESK. V dropped 5 bases and J dropped 3 bases, with 16 bases sitting between them. The CDR3 runs to 16 residues. CDR3 residues: CASSKRPGLDTGELFF. The CDR3 DNA follows: TGTGCCAGCAGCAAGAGGCCAGGGTTGGACACCGGGGAGCTGTTTTTT.

For this clone: In the same sample, other DNA sequences code for this CDR3. The J gene is TRBJ1-1, the V gene TRBV9, with D possibly being TRBD1 (6 bases). From germline, CDR1 is SGDLS and CDR2 YYNGEE. The V end lost 2 bases, the J end lost 3 bases, and 11 bases lay between the germline ends. There are 14 residues in the CDR3. The CDR3 bases are TGTGCCAGCAGCGTCGGGGGGCCGGACACTGAAGCTTTCTTT. Translated: CASSVGGPDTEAFF.

The CDR3 region has the DNA TGTGCCACCAGTGATCGCTCGGGGGGGCTGACAGATACGCAGTATTTT. Translating gives CATSDRSGGLTDTQYF. J is TRBJ2-3 and V is TRBV24-1, with 8 bases aligning to TRBD2. J gave up 3 bases and V 3 bases, and 7 bases lay outside the gene matches. Germline CDR1 and CDR2: KGHDR and SFDVKD. The CDR3 is 16 amino acids.

The chain has TRBV7-7 and TRBJ2-1; D is unresolved. The V and J ends lost 5 bases and 8 bases respectively, with 13 bases between them. The CDR3 is made up of 13 amino acids. Germline V gene data show CDR1 as SSHAT and CDR2 as FNYEAQ (reference sequence). DNA of the CDR3: TGTGCCAGCAGCCTAAGTCGCGGCGATGAGCAGTTCTTC. Translation: CASSLSRGDEQFF. The full variable domain, with the rest looked up from reference TRBV7-7 and TRBJ2-1, is GAGVSQSPRYKVTKRGQDVTLRCDPISSHATLYWYQQALGQGPEFLTYFNYEAQPDKSGLPSDRFSAERPEGSISTLTIQRTEQRDSAMYRCASSLSRGDEQFFGPGTRLTVL.

As for this clone: Relative to the germline gene, one junction end is altered; a read error may explain this. The chain is built from TRBV7-7 and TRBJ2-5, with 8 bases that match TRBD1. Germline assignment: CDR1 SSHAT and CDR2 FNYEAQ (reference sequence). CDR3 size: 15 residues. The DNA for the CDR3 is TGTGCTAGCAGCTTAGGATCAGGGGGCCCAGAGACCCAGTACTTC. Its translation is CASSLGSGGPETQYF.

This sequence joins TRBV19 and TRBJ2-3; 12 bases line up with TRBD2. This CDR3 has 18 amino acids. The germline V gene encodes CDR1 LNHDA and CDR2 SQIVND (reference sequence). V gave up 3 bases and J gave up 4 bases; unmatched junction bases: 11. This chain's CDR3 is CASSMLTSGGLGADTQYF. The CDR3 coding sequence is TGTGCCAGTAGTATGTTGACTAGCGGGGGTTTAGGCGCAGATACGCAGTATTTT.

The chain uses TRBV2 and TRBJ1-4; 8 bases map to TRBD1. Germline CDR1 and CDR2: SNHLY and FYNNEI. The V and J ends lost 4 bases and 8 bases, in that order; junction bases with no gene match: 6. The CDR3 is made up of 14 amino acids. The CDR3 nucleotides are TGTGCCAGCAGTGGAACAGGGGGGGAAGAAAAACTGTTTTTT. The encoded protein is CASSGTGGEEKLFF.

The rearrangement links TRBV19 to TRBJ1-2; a weak D match, TRBD1 (6 bases). This CDR3 is 17 amino acids long. Trimming removed 10 bases at V and 4 bases at J, with 28 bases between. Germline V gene lookup returns CDR1 LNHDA and CDR2 SQIVND (reference sequence). The CDR3 region is CATIRDSTGIKGYGYTF. In DNA form, the CDR3 reads TGTGCCACAATCAGAGACTCAACAGGGATTAAAGGCTATGGCTACACCTTC.

The rearrangement uses TRBV27 and TRBJ2-1; 9 bases match TRBD1. The CDR3 covers 19 residues. J was trimmed by 1 base and V by 4 bases; bases with no gene match: 14. Germline CDR1 MNHEY, CDR2 SMNVEV (reference sequence). The CDR3 DNA reads as TGTGCCAGCAGTTCACCTCATCGGGCCGGGACAGGGTCCTACAATGAGCAGTTCTTC. It is translated as CASSSPHRAGTGSYNEQFF.

The chain links TRBV7-8 to TRBJ1-5, with a possible D match to TRBD1 (5 bases). Germline CDR1 SGHVS, CDR2 FQNEAQ. CDR3 length: 14 residues. CDR3 bases: TGTGCTACTCAGCGGGGCAGGAGCAATCAGCCCCAGCATTTT. Encoded protein: CATQRGRSNQPQHF.

The rearrangement links TRBV30 to TRBJ2-5; D remains unclear. CDR3 length: 14 amino acids. V dropped 0 bases and J dropped 2 bases, with 10 bases sitting between them. Germline lookup yields CDR1 GTSNPN and CDR2 SVGIG (reference sequence). The CDR3 sequence is CAWSVKTVQETQYF. CDR3 DNA: TGTGCCTGGAGTGTCAAAACAGTTCAAGAGACCCAGTACTTC.

The chain uses TRBV19 and TRBJ1-1, with TRBD1 identical over 8 bases. CDR3 length: 14 amino acids. Germline loops: CDR1 LNHDA, CDR2 SQIVND (reference sequence). The V segment lost 4 bases and the J segment 4 bases; nucleotides outside the gene matches: 5. CDR3 region: CASSRTGLVTEAFF. The CDR3 DNA follows: TGTGCCAGTAGTAGGACAGGGTTGGTCACTGAAGCTTTCTTT.